This is a list of T cell receptor beta chains from one sample in a study of blood T cell repertoires in COVID-19. Here immunoSEQ multiplex PCR was the method, and the copy in TCRdb shows in-frame clones only, minus some. In the table there are 300,000 to 350,000 clones, about 91% of which are singletons. Material for sequencing was PBMCs or T cells enriched from blood (not recorded which). Source of these receptors: a woman between 18 and 29 years old who had recovered from COVID-19. CDR3s include the opening cysteine and the closing phenylalanine or tryptophan. D genes are given only for firm matches. Clone size is shown for a subset of rows, as once, few, many or a class of expanded clone.

>TRBJ2-1|.|TRBD1|TRBV7-2|19
TGTGCCAGCAGCTCTACCGGGACAGGGCTACGCCTTTTCTCCAATGAGCAGTTCTTC
CASSSTGTGLRLFSNEQFF
>TRBJ1-2|.|TRBD1|TRBV7-9|16
TGTGCCAGCAGCTTAGCGCCCACAGGGGATTGGCAGGGCTACACCTTC
CASSLAPTGDWQGYTF
>TRBJ1-1|.|.|TRBV7-9|15
TGTGCCAGCAGCTTAGCCGGGGGGCTGGGCACTGAAGCTTTCTTT
CASSLAGGLGTEAFF
>TRBJ2-7|once|TRBD1|TRBV4-2|15
TGTGCCAGCAGCCGGTCGACAGGGGAGTCGTACGAGCAGTACTTC
CASSRSTGESYEQYF
>TRBJ2-5|.|TRBD2|TRBV19|16
TGTGCCAGTAGTTTCGGACTAGCGGGAGTGTTCGAGACCCAGTACTTC
CASSFGLAGVFETQYF
>TRBJ2-5|.|.|TRBV3-1/TRBV3-2|14
TGTGCCAGCAGCCAAGACGCGAGGCAAGAGACCCAGTACTTC
CASSQDARQETQYF
>TRBJ2-3|.|TRBD2|TRBV5-4|17
TGTGCCAGCAGCTTCGGACTAGCGGGAGGGCCGGGAGATACGCAGTATTTT
CASSFGLAGGPGDTQYF
>TRBJ2-7|.|TRBD2|TRBV7-2|13
TGTGCCTGCGGTGTTCGGGGGGGGTACGAGCAGTACTTC
CACGVRGGYEQYF
>TRBJ1-1|.|.|TRBV19|16
TGTGCCAGTAGTATCACGTCCGTGGTGGGGAGGACTGAAGCTTTCTTT
CASSITSVVGRTEAFF
>TRBJ2-7|.|TRBD1|TRBV11-3|15
TGTGCCAGCAGCCCGCGGACAGGGGGGATTAACGAGCAGTACTTC
CASSPRTGGINEQYF
>TRBJ2-5|.|.|TRBV11-2|14
TGTGCCAGCAGCTTAATGCGGACACAAGAGACCCAGTACTTC
CASSLMRTQETQYF
>TRBJ1-1|.|.|TRBV29-1|14
TGCAGCGTTGAAGTTGGGCCGATGAACACTGAAGCTTTCTTT
CSVEVGPMNTEAFF
>TRBJ1-5|.|TRBD1|TRBV6-5|13
TGTGCCAGCGGGGACAGCGCGTATCAGCCCCAGCATTTT
CASGDSAYQPQHF
>TRBJ2-7|.|TRBD1|TRBV27|16
TGTGCCAGCAGTCCCCAGATGGGGACAGGGAGCTACGAGCAGTACTTC
CASSPQMGTGSYEQYF
>TRBJ2-5|.|.|TRBV7-6|15
TGTGCCAGCAGCCGACCCCGACACAAACAAGAGACCCAGTACTTC
CASSRPRHKQETQYF
>TRBJ2-2|.|.|TRBV5-6|17
TGTGCCAGCAGCTTAATCCCCTCAGGGGTGAACACCGGGGAGCTGTTTTTT
CASSLIPSGVNTGELFF
>TRBJ2-5|.|TRBD1|TRBV13|14
TGTGCCAGCAGCCGACAGGGGGTAAAAGAGACCCAGTACTTC
CASSRQGVKETQYF
>TRBJ2-1|.|TRBD2|TRBV28|20
TGTGCCAGCAGTTTACTAGCGGGAGGGATGGGGGAAAGCTCCTACAATGAGCAGTTCTTC
CASSLLAGGMGESSYNEQFF
>TRBJ2-2|few|.|TRBV6-5|12
TGTGCCAGCACCCGATCCAGCGGGGAGCTGTTTTTT
CASTRSSGELFF
>TRBJ2-7|.|TRBD1|TRBV7-9|14
TGTGCCAGCAGCTTAGAGGGGGCAGTCAACGAGCAGTACTTC
CASSLEGAVNEQYF
>TRBJ1-6|few|TRBD1|TRBV2|16
TGTGCCAGCAGTCCGCCCGGGACAGGCTATAATTCACCCCTCCACTTT
CASSPPGTGYNSPLHF
>TRBJ1-2|.|.|TRBV28|11
TGTGCCAGCAGTTTGGCGGGTGGCTACACCTTC
CASSLAGGYTF
>TRBJ2-7|.|TRBD1|TRBV28|16
TGTGCCAGCAGACAGGGGCGAACTATAAGCTCCTACGAGCAGTACTTC
CASRQGRTISSYEQYF